What follows are 3 T cell receptor beta chains derived from one specimen sequenced in a study of human T cells and chemical hapten exposure (TCRdb year 2021). The method behind the library was RACE. The sample was run on a NextSeq 500. TCRdb redid the processing of the public reads, applying fastp at Q25 and MiXCR, and retained in-frame beta chains. Records with the same CDR3 protein are collapsed into one entry carrying the most frequent genes and DNA. The sample profile shows fewer than 400,000 distinct CDR3 sequences; under 8% of them were found once. Roughly 7.9% of the sample belongs to the ten largest clones. The intended sense of this specimen's time point label: patch test 1, 2 weeks after DPC sensitization. The treatment or condition label corresponds to: therapeutic diphenylcyclopropenone sensitization with weekly scalp DPC. The specimen comprised whole blood, sampled in connection with sensitization to the hapten diphenylcyclopropenone (DPC). These receptors were obtained from a woman younger than 30 with alopecia areata. Some clones in this sample may be carry-over from other donors' samples.

Only a few counts were recorded for this clonotype. The rearrangement joins TRBV27 to TRBJ2-7; D is uncertain. V lost 0 bases and J 7 bases, leaving 10 bases between the germline ends. There are 13 residues in the CDR3. Per germline, CDR1 MNHEY and CDR2 SMNVEV (reference sequence). The CDR3 bases are TGTGCCAGCAGTTTATCAACCGGCAGAGAGCAGTACTTC. Translation: CASSLSTGREQYF.

The chain links TRBV4-1 to TRBJ1-1; D is perhaps TRBD1 (5 bases). Germline V gene data show CDR1 as MGHRA and CDR2 as YSYEKL. This CDR3 region has 16 residues. V dropped 0 bases and J dropped 0 bases, with 11 bases sitting between them. This chain's CDR3 is CASSQDMTAMNTEAFF. DNA of the CDR3: TGCGCCAGCAGCCAAGATATGACAGCCATGAACACTGAAGCTTTCTTT.

This clonotype was counted between two and nine times. The J gene is TRBJ1-2, the V gene TRBV2; no clear D. Trimming stripped 5 bases from V and 5 bases from J, with 12 bases between. CDR1 and CDR2 from the germline V gene are SNHLY and FYNNEI. This CDR3 has 13 residues. The CDR3 DNA reads TGTGCCAGCAGTTTTCAGGCCGAGTATGGCTACACCTTC. Translated: CASSFQAEYGYTF.